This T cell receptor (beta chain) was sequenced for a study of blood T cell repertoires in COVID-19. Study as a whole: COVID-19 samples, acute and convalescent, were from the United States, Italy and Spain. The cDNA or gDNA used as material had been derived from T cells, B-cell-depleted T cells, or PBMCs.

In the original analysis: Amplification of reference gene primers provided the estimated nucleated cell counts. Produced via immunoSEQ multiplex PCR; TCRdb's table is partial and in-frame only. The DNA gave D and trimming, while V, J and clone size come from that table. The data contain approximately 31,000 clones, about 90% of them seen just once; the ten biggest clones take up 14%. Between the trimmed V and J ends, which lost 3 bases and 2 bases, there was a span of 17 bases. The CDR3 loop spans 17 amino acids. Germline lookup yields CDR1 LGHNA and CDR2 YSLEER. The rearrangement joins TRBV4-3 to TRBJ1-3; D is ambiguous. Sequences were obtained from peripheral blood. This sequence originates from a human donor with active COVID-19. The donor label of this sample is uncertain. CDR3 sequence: CASSQDMGSVTGNTIYF. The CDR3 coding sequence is TGCGCCAGCAGCCAGGATATGGGCAGTGTGACTGGAAACACCATATATTTT.